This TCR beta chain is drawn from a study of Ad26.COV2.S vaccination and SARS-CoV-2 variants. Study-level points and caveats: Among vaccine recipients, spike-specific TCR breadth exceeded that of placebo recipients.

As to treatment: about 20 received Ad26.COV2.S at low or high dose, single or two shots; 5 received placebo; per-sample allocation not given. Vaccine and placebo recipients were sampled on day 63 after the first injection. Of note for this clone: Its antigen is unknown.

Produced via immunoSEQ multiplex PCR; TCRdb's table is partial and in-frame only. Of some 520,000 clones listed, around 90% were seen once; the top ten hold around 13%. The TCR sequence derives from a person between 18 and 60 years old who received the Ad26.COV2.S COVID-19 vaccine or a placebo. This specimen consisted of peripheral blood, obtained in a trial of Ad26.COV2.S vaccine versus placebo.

The CDR3 region has the DNA TGTGCCACCAGCAGAGATATATGGGACATTCAGTACTTC. It encodes CATSRDIWDIQYF. V usage is TRBV15 and J usage is TRBJ2-4, with no clear D. The germline gives CDR1 LNHNV, CDR2 YYDKDF (reference sequence). This CDR3 is built from 13 residues. V gave up 0 bases and J gave up 8 bases, with 8 bases separating them.